This is a list of T cell receptor beta chains from one sample in a study of T cells in Graves' hyperthyroidism and ophthalmopathy. TCRdb re-called the multiplex PCR reads with MiXCR, one entry per CDR3 protein. The sample has 550,000 to 700,000 distinct CDR3 sequences; over 12% are singletons. What was sequenced was blood. These receptors were taken from a middle-aged woman with Graves' ophthalmopathy. Each CDR3 is given with its conserved first and last residue. A D gene is named only where the DNA matches it firmly. Expanded clones get a size class; other rows say once, few or many, or leave the size out.

size: few; V: TRBV10-3; J: TRBJ2-5; length: 15; D: TRBD2; DNA: TGTGCCATCAGTGAGAGGACTAGCGGTTGGGAGACCCAGTACTTC; CDR3: CAISERTSGWETQYF
size: many; V: TRBV6-1; J: TRBJ2-4; length: 15; D: TRBD1; DNA: TGTGCCAGCAGTCCAAAGACAGGGTCCAAAAACATTCAGTACTTC; CDR3: CASSPKTGSKNIQYF
size: few; V: TRBV20-1; J: TRBJ2-5; length: 15; D: NA; DNA: TGCAGTGCGGTGGAGGGCCAGGGTTCGCAAGAGACCCAGTACTTC; CDR3: CSAVEGQGSQETQYF
size: NA; V: TRBV15; J: TRBJ2-2; length: 16; D: TRBD2; DNA: TGTGCCACCAGCAGGAAGCTAGCGGGACGCACCGGGGAGCTGTTTTTT; CDR3: CATSRKLAGRTGELFF
size: many; V: TRBV11-2; J: TRBJ2-5; length: 14; D: NA; DNA: TGTGCCAGCAGCAACAGCCCCCGCCAAGAGACCCAGTACTTC; CDR3: CASSNSPRQETQYF
size: many; V: TRBV20-1; J: TRBJ2-7; length: 16; D: TRBD2; DNA: TGCAGTGCCAGAACTAACCCCGGACTAGCGGGAGCCGAGCAGTACTTC; CDR3: CSARTNPGLAGAEQYF
size: many; V: TRBV15; J: TRBJ1-1; length: 16; D: NA; DNA: TGTGCCACCAGCAGAGACGCGGGCAGGGGGAACACTGAAGCTTTCTTT; CDR3: CATSRDAGRGNTEAFF
size: many; V: TRBV24-1; J: TRBJ2-2; length: 14; D: TRBD2; DNA: TGTGCCACCAGTGACGCCGGGACTAGCGGGGAGCTGTTTTTT; CDR3: CATSDAGTSGELFF
size: NA; V: TRBV30; J: TRBJ1-5; length: 12; D: NA; DNA: TGTGCCTGGGCCAGAGACCATCAGCCCCAGCATTTT; CDR3: CAWARDHQPQHF
size: few; V: TRBV6-1; J: TRBJ1-5; length: 16; D: NA; DNA: TGTGCCAGCAGTGAAGGTTCGGGGGGTGGCAATCAGCCCCAGCATTTT; CDR3: CASSEGSGGGNQPQHF
size: NA; V: TRBV18; J: TRBJ1-1; length: 15; D: NA; DNA: TGTGCCAGCTCACCCGGATTGGTTACGAACACTGAAGCTTTCTTT; CDR3: CASSPGLVTNTEAFF
size: many; V: TRBV27; J: TRBJ2-5; length: 14; D: NA; DNA: TGTGCCAGCAGCCCCAATGGCCCCCAAGAGACCCAGTACTTC; CDR3: CASSPNGPQETQYF
size: many; V: TRBV5-1; J: TRBJ2-7; length: 19; D: NA; DNA: TGCGCCAGCAGCTCCACCCAACTTGGGGGGCTTTTGAGCACGAACGAGCAGTACTTC; CDR3: CASSSTQLGGLLSTNEQYF
size: many; V: TRBV6-2/TRBV6-3; J: TRBJ2-7; length: 13; D: TRBD1; DNA: TGTGCTACAACCCGGGACAGACAACACGAGCAGTACTTC; CDR3: CATTRDRQHEQYF
size: few; V: TRBV5-1; J: TRBJ2-7; length: 17; D: TRBD2; DNA: TGCGCCAGCACCCCGGGACGGCCTAGCGGAAGCTCCTACGAGCAGTACTTC; CDR3: CASTPGRPSGSSYEQYF
size: many; V: TRBV7-2; J: TRBJ2-7; length: 15; D: NA; DNA: TGTGCCAGCAGCCTCACCACCGGGACCTGGGACGAGCAGTACTTC; CDR3: CASSLTTGTWDEQYF
size: few; V: TRBV7-2; J: TRBJ2-5; length: 15; D: NA; DNA: TGTGCCAGCAGCGGTCTCGGGTCTTTACAAGAGACCCAGTACTTC; CDR3: CASSGLGSLQETQYF
size: many; V: TRBV28; J: TRBJ2-5; length: 13; D: NA; DNA: TGTGCCAGCAGACTACAGGGATATGAGACCCAGTACTTC; CDR3: CASRLQGYETQYF
size: NA; V: TRBV5-5; J: TRBJ1-1; length: 15; D: NA; DNA: TGTGCCAGCAGCCCTACGCCCGGGGCGAGTACTGAAGCTTTCTTT; CDR3: CASSPTPGASTEAFF
size: few; V: TRBV28; J: TRBJ1-1; length: 14; D: NA; DNA: TGTGCCAGCAGTTTAAAATGGGCGGGGGCTGAAGCTTTCTTT; CDR3: CASSLKWAGAEAFF
size: NA; V: TRBV6-1; J: TRBJ1-2; length: 11; D: NA; DNA: TGTGCCAGCGGGACTGGACTGGACTACACCTTC; CDR3: CASGTGLDYTF
size: NA; V: TRBV19; J: TRBJ1-3; length: 17; D: NA; DNA: TGTGCCAGTAGTTTCGGCGGGCGGCGACCCTCTGGAAACACCATATATTTT; CDR3: CASSFGGRRPSGNTIYF
size: NA; V: TRBV28; J: TRBJ2-5; length: 13; D: NA; DNA: TGTGCCAGCAGCAAGTACGTGGGAGAGACCCAGTACTTC; CDR3: CASSKYVGETQYF
size: many; V: TRBV6-2/TRBV6-3; J: TRBJ2-7; length: 13; D: NA; DNA: TGTGCCAGCAGTTTTGGGAGTTTCTACGAGCAGTACTTC; CDR3: CASSFGSFYEQYF
size: many; V: TRBV7-2; J: TRBJ2-7; length: 14; D: NA; DNA: TGTGCCAGCAGCTTAGTTGGCTCGGAACCCGAGCAGTACTTC; CDR3: CASSLVGSEPEQYF
size: many; V: TRBV20-1; J: TRBJ2-7; length: 11; D: TRBD1; DNA: TGCAGTGCAGGGGGCACGGACGAGCAGTACTTC; CDR3: CSAGGTDEQYF
size: NA; V: TRBV18; J: TRBJ2-5; length: 13; D: NA; DNA: TGTGCCAGCTCACCACGTCCGGGGGAGACCCAGTACTTC; CDR3: CASSPRPGETQYF
size: NA; V: TRBV29-1; J: TRBJ1-1; length: 13; D: NA; DNA: TGCAGCGTTCCCTCTACAGTGAACACTGAAGCTTTCTTT; CDR3: CSVPSTVNTEAFF
size: many; V: TRBV20-1; J: TRBJ2-7; length: 15; D: NA; DNA: TGCAGTGCTAGCCTGACCGGGACACCCCTCGACGAGCAGTACTTC; CDR3: CSASLTGTPLDEQYF
size: many; V: TRBV28; J: TRBJ2-5; length: 13; D: NA; DNA: TGTGCCAGCAGTTCTATCCAGGTGGAGACCCAGTACTTC; CDR3: CASSSIQVETQYF
size: many; V: TRBV7-9; J: TRBJ1-1; length: 18; D: TRBD1; DNA: TGTGCCAGCACCCAACCCCCGGGACAGGGGCGTGGGAACACTGAAGCTTTCTTT; CDR3: CASTQPPGQGRGNTEAFF
size: many; V: TRBV28; J: TRBJ2-7; length: 15; D: TRBD1; DNA: TGTGCCAGCAGGGACTGGGACAGGGCGCCTTACGAGCAGTACTTC; CDR3: CASRDWDRAPYEQYF
size: few; V: TRBV11-3; J: TRBJ2-7; length: 15; D: NA; DNA: TGTGCCGGCAGCTTCCGACAGGCCTCCTCCTACGAGCAGTACTTC; CDR3: CAGSFRQASSYEQYF
size: many; V: TRBV20-1; J: TRBJ1-2; length: 14; D: NA; DNA: TGCAGTGCTAGAGCAGGGGCCACGGTATATGGCTACACCTTC; CDR3: CSARAGATVYGYTF
size: many; V: TRBV11-2; J: TRBJ2-1; length: 17; D: TRBD1; DNA: TGTGCCAGCAGCTTAGTGGGGGGGACAGGGGGCTACTATGAGCAGTTCTTC; CDR3: CASSLVGGTGGYYEQFF
size: many; V: TRBV5-1; J: TRBJ1-1; length: 14; D: NA; DNA: TGCGCCAGCAGCTCCGGTTCCGCGAGCACTGAAGCTTTCTTT; CDR3: CASSSGSASTEAFF
size: few; V: TRBV5-1; J: TRBJ2-7; length: 15; D: NA; DNA: TGCGCCAGCAGCATGCAACAGGGTCCTGACTACGAGCAGTACTTC; CDR3: CASSMQQGPDYEQYF
size: many; V: TRBV20-1; J: TRBJ2-5; length: 12; D: NA; DNA: TGCAGTGCAACCACAGGGACAGAGACCCAGTACTTC; CDR3: CSATTGTETQYF
size: many; V: TRBV28; J: TRBJ1-2; length: 12; D: NA; DNA: TGTGCCAGCAGCCCGGCTCCCTATGGCTACACCTTC; CDR3: CASSPAPYGYTF
size: few; V: TRBV19; J: TRBJ2-1; length: 18; D: TRBD2; DNA: TGTGCCAGTAGTGCAACTAGCGGGAGGGCTTTCTCCTACAATGAGCAGTTCTTC; CDR3: CASSATSGRAFSYNEQFF
size: many; V: TRBV27; J: TRBJ2-7; length: 13; D: TRBD2; DNA: TGTGCCAGCAGTTACGCGGGAGGGTACGAGCAGTACTTC; CDR3: CASSYAGGYEQYF
size: many; V: TRBV10-3; J: TRBJ1-5; length: 13; D: TRBD1; DNA: TGTACCATCAGGGGGGATAGCAATCAGCCCCAGCATTTT; CDR3: CTIRGDSNQPQHF
size: many; V: TRBV5-1; J: TRBJ2-7; length: 15; D: TRBD1; DNA: TGCGCCAGCGGAACAGGGGGCGACCTCTTGCGCGAGCAGTACTTC; CDR3: CASGTGGDLLREQYF
size: many; V: TRBV10-3; J: TRBJ2-5; length: 13; D: TRBD1; DNA: TGTGCCATCAGTGGGACAGGGGCAGAGACCCAGTACTTC; CDR3: CAISGTGAETQYF
size: many; V: TRBV10-3; J: TRBJ1-3; length: 15; D: NA; DNA: TGTGCCATCAGTGAGGTCTCTAGGGGATTAAACACCATATATTTT; CDR3: CAISEVSRGLNTIYF
size: many; V: TRBV4-1; J: TRBJ1-2; length: 11; D: NA; DNA: TGCGCCAGCAGCCAGGCACTTAGATATACCTTC; CDR3: CASSQALRYTF
size: many; V: TRBV28; J: TRBJ2-7; length: 15; D: TRBD2; DNA: TGTGCCAGCAGTAGCCGGGCTAGCGGCCCGTACGAGCAGTACTTC; CDR3: CASSSRASGPYEQYF
size: many; V: TRBV29-1; J: TRBJ1-1; length: 13; D: TRBD1; DNA: TGCAGCGTTACAGGGGGATGGAACACTGAAGCTTTCTTT; CDR3: CSVTGGWNTEAFF
size: many; V: TRBV9; J: TRBJ2-7; length: 15; D: TRBD2; DNA: TGTGCCAGCAGCCCTAGCGGGGAAAGATCCTACGAGCAGTACTTC; CDR3: CASSPSGERSYEQYF